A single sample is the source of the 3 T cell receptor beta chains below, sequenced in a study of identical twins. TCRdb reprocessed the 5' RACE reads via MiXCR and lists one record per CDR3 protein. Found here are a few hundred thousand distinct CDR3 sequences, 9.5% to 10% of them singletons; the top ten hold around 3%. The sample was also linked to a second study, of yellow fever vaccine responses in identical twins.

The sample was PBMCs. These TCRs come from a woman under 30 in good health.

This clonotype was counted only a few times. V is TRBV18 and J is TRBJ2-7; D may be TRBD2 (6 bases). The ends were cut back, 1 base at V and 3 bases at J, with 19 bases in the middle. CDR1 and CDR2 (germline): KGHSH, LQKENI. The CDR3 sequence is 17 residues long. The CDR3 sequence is CASSPQNGGLPDYEQYF. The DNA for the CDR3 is TGTGCCAGCTCACCACAGAACGGGGGACTCCCGGACTACGAGCAGTACTTC.

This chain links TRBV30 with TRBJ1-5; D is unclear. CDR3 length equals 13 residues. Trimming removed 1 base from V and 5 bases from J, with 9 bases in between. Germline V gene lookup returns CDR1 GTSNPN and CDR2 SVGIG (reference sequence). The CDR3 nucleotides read TGTGCCTGGAGTGATGGGGAGGATCAGCCCCAGCATTTT. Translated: CAWSDGEDQPQHF. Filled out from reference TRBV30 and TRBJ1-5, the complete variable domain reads SQTIHQWPATLVQPVGSPLSLECTVEGTSNPNLYWYRQAAGRGLQLLFYSVGIGQISSEVPQNLSASRPQDRQFILSSKKLLLSDSGFYLCAWSDGEDQPQHFGDGTRLSIL.

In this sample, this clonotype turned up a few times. The CDR3 spells CASSLREWLAKNIQYF. The CDR3 bases are TGTGCCAGCAGTTTACGGGAATGGCTAGCCAAAAACATTCAGTACTTC. J is TRBJ2-4 and V is TRBV28, with D possibly TRBD2 on 5 matching bases. Germline-derived CDR1 and CDR2 are MDHEN and SYDVKM. The V gene lost 2 bases and the J gene lost 0 bases, with 11 bases spanning the gap. This CDR3 is 16 amino acids long.